This T cell receptor beta chain is from a study of glioma-infiltrating T cells. Findings and caveats of the study: Only very few CDR3 sequences appeared in both tissue and blood. Gliomas, especially low-grade, showed above-expected tissue-blood divergence; non-neoplastic patients showed below.

This clonotype was seen repeatedly, ten times or more. Antigen specificity is unknown. Amplification of TCR alpha and beta CDR3 regions from RNA used iRepertoire nested multiplex PCR. For one-step reverse transcription and amplification, about 85-400 ng of tissue mRNA or PBMC total RNA was used. TCRdb re-called the multiplex PCR reads with MiXCR, one entry per CDR3 protein. Here the sample spans 100,000 to 150,000 distinct CDR3 sequences, 20% to 25% being singletons. Between the trimmed V and J ends, which lost 1 base and 6 bases, there was a span of 10 bases. Germline V gene lookup returns CDR1 DFQATT and CDR2 SNEGSKA (reference sequence). This CDR3 comprises 13 residues.

The receptor was isolated from a human donor with low-grade glioma or glioblastoma, undergoing nonglioma brain surgery, or in good health (not recorded which). This rearrangement joins TRBV20-1 to TRBJ2-1; D is perhaps TRBD2 (6 bases). The sequencing sample was made of glioma tissue, nonneoplastic brain tissue, or PBMCs (not recorded which). The CDR3 sequence: CSARARDSNEQFF. CDR3 DNA sequence: TGCAGTGCTAGAGCCCGGGACTCCAATGAGCAGTTCTTC.